This T cell receptor (beta chain) was captured by sequencing in a study of siplizumab effects on memory and regulatory T cells. Worth noting for this clone: Its antigen is unidentified.

The assay looked at some 96,000 TCR templates in each sample. The protocol was immunoSEQ multiplex PCR, while the TCRdb copy is restricted to in-frame clones and leaves out a portion. The data contain 85,000 to 130,000 clones, around 94% of them singletons. V shed 7 bases and J shed 4 bases, with 13 bases lying between them. This CDR3 has 12 residues. Germline V gene lookup returns CDR1 SQVTM and CDR2 ANQGSEA. Study-level points and caveats: Naive T cells were seemingly more diverse than memory cells, and major contributions to the alloresponse seemed to be made by them. Siplizumab, the agent tested, significantly reduced alloreactive sequences traceable to unstimulated CD4+ memory cells. Treg origin accounted for an average of roughly 69% of mappable alloreactive CD4+ clones with siplizumab and roughly 26% in controls.

The sequencing sample was made of Tregs sorted from blood. The TCR originated in a human donor in good health. V and J are TRBV29-1 and TRBJ1-2; tentative D call: TRBD1 (5 bases). The CDR3 DNA is TGCAGCGCCGAAACGGGGGTCTATGGCTACACCTTC. This translates into CSAETGVYGYTF.